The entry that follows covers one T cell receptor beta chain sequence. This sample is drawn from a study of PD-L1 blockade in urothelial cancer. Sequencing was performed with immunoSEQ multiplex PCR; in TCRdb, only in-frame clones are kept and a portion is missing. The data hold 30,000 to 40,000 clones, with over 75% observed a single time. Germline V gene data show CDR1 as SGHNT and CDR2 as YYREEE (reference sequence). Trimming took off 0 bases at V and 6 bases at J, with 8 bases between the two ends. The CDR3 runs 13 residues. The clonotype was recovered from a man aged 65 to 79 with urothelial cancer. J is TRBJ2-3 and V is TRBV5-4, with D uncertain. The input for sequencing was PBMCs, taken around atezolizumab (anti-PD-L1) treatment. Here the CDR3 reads CASSLVQRDTQYF. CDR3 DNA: TGTGCCAGCAGCTTGGTTCAGAGGGATACGCAGTATTTT.